A single sample is the source of the 8 T cell receptor beta chains below, sequenced in a study of CD8+CD57+ T cells in acquired aplastic anemia. TCR beta VDJ and CDR3 profiling used genomic DNA as template. Using its own MiXCR run on the reads, TCRdb lists one record per CDR3 protein. The data hold some 190,000 distinct CDR3 sequences, with roughly 56% observed a single time. The material sequenced was sorted CD4+, CD8+, or CD8+CD57+ T cells (not recorded which) from PBMCs. Every receptor here comes from a human donor in good health, serving as a control.

V and J are TRBV7-3 and TRBJ2-2; maybe TRBD2 (5 bases). Germline loops: CDR1 SGHTA, CDR2 FQGTGA. The germline V and J ends were trimmed by 6 bases and 4 bases, with 12 bases remaining between them. The CDR3 is 14 residues long. The CDR3 is CASRALRGTGELFF. DNA for the CDR3: TGTGCCAGCAGAGCGCTTCGGGGCACCGGGGAGCTGTTTTTT.

The chain employs TRBV15 and TRBJ2-2, with D perhaps matching TRBD1 (5 bases). Trimming stripped 1 base from V and 2 bases from J, with 11 bases between. The length of the CDR3 is 16 residues. Germline V gene data show CDR1 as LNHNV and CDR2 as YYDKDF (reference sequence). In DNA, the CDR3 is TGTGCCACCAGCAGAGTAAGGGGCCTCAACACCGGGGAGCTGTTTTTT. Its translation is CATSRVRGLNTGELFF. Using reference TRBV15 and TRBJ2-2 for the parts outside the CDR3, the full variable domain is DAMVIQNPRYQVTQFGKPVTLSCSQTLNHNVMYWYQQKSSQAPKLLFHYYDKDFNNEADTPDNFQSRRPNTSFCFLDIRSPGLGDTAMYLCATSRVRGLNTGELFFGEGSRLTVL.

The chain combines TRBV25-1 with TRBJ2-7; D remains unclear. Germline CDR1 reads MGHDK; CDR2 reads SYGVNS. The CDR3 extends over 12 amino acids. Trimming removed 6 bases at V and 3 bases at J, with 9 bases between. CDR3 protein: CASRGRIYEQYF. The CDR3 DNA is TGTGCCAGCAGGGGCAGGATCTACGAGCAGTACTTC.

This clonotype was seen ten or more times. The chain couples TRBV5-1 to TRBJ2-5; TRBD1 matches at 8 bases. The CDR3 has 14 amino acids. Germline CDR1 and CDR2: SGHRS and YFSETQ. V trimming: 4 bases; J trimming: 9 bases; junction bases outside the gene matches: 11. CDR3 amino acids: CASSPDRGLEAQYF. The CDR3, as DNA: TGCGCCAGCAGCCCAGACAGGGGATTGGAGGCCCAGTACTTC.

On this clonotype: A single base separates this from a much larger clone, so it may be a read error. The chain uses TRBV12-3 or TRBV12-4 and TRBJ2-5; 7 bases agree with TRBD2. The CDR3 extends over 14 amino acids. V lost 11 bases and J lost 7; bases outside the gene matches: 16. The CDR3 is CAGTETRASGTQYF. In DNA, the CDR3 is TGTGCCGGCACCGAGACTAGGGCTAGCGGGACCCAGTACTTC.

This clonotype was picked up one time. The rearrangement joins TRBV12-3 or TRBV12-4 to TRBJ1-6; tentatively, D is TRBD1 (6 bases). Trimming pared 1 base from V and 15 bases from J, leaving 7 bases between. The CDR3 is made up of 11 amino acids. In DNA, the CDR3 is TGTGCCAGCAGTTTAGGGACAGTCCTCCACTTT. Amino acids: CASSLGTVLHF.

V is TRBV15 and J is TRBJ2-3; 7 bases agree with TRBD1. J gave up 3 bases and V 5 bases, and 5 bases lay outside the gene matches. CDR1 is LNHNV, CDR2 YYDKDF, per germline (reference sequence). The CDR3 extends over 14 amino acids. The CDR3 sequence is CATSFTGVTDTQYF. The CDR3, as DNA: TGTGCCACCAGCTTTACAGGGGTGACAGATACGCAGTATTTT.

The table lists this clonotype with a count of one. This chain connects TRBV19 to TRBJ2-2; maybe TRBD1 (6 bases). Germline lookup yields CDR1 LNHDA and CDR2 SQIVND (reference sequence). The CDR3 loop spans 14 amino acids. Trimming shortened V by 7 bases and J by 0 bases, and 9 bases separated the two germline ends. The CDR3 sequence: CASKGQSNTGELFF. In DNA form, the CDR3 reads TGTGCCAGTAAGGGACAATCGAACACCGGGGAGCTGTTTTTT.